Presented here are 22 T cell receptor beta chains from one specimen sequenced in a study of blood T cells in healthy people across ages. Together with a sample-barcoded 5' primer, a J-beta primer mix was included in a second PCR lasting about 7 to 11 cycles. TCRdb reanalysed the 5' RACE reads using MiXCR and keeps one entry per CDR3 protein. The data show about 600,000 distinct CDR3 sequences, around half seen once. Material: blood. Source of these receptors: a man older than 75 in good health.

Written as DNA, the CDR3 is TGTGCCAGCAGCTCAAGACAGGGGGTCACCACAGATACGCAGTATTTT. It yields the protein CASSSRQGVTTDTQYF. The chain combines TRBV11-2 with TRBJ2-3; TRBD1 agrees at 9 bases. The CDR3 covers 16 residues. CDR1 is SGHAT and CDR2 is FQNNGV in the germline V gene. J was trimmed by 2 bases and V by 4 bases; bases with no gene match: 7.

The chain is built from TRBV7-2 and TRBJ1-2; 7 bases are a match to TRBD1. Germline-derived CDR1 and CDR2 are SGHTA and FQGNSA. The V segment lost 5 bases and the J segment 4 bases; nucleotides outside the gene matches: 4. The CDR3 covers 13 residues. The CDR3 nucleotides are TGTGCCAGCAGCGTAAGGGGGCTCTATGGCTACACCTTC. This codes for CASSVRGLYGYTF. The complete variable domain, with remaining parts taken from reference TRBV7-2 and TRBJ1-2, reads GAGVSQSPSNKVTEKGKDVELRCDPISGHTALYWYRQSLGQGLEFLIYFQGNSAPDKSGLPSDRFSAERTGGSVSTLTIQRTQQEDSAVYLCASSVRGLYGYTFGSGTRLTVV.

V is TRBV29-1 and J is TRBJ1-2; no reliable D call. The germline CDR1 and CDR2 sequences are SQVTM and ANQGSEA. Trimming pared 6 bases from V and 7 bases from J, leaving 15 bases between. The CDR3 length is 12 residues. CDR3: CSVGEGQLGYTF. CDR3 nucleotide sequence: TGCAGCGTCGGGGAGGGCCAGCTTGGCTACACCTTC.

The V call is TRBV20-1, the J call TRBJ2-5; tentatively, D is TRBD1 or TRBD2 (5 bases each). This CDR3 has 15 residues. V lost 1 base to trimming and J lost 4 bases, with 16 bases between them. The germline CDR1 and CDR2 sequences are DFQATT and SNEGSKA (reference sequence). The CDR3 DNA is TGCAGTGCTAGAGGTGGGACCCCGGCGAGAGAGACCCAGTACTTC. Encoded protein: CSARGGTPARETQYF.

This clonotype was seen repeatedly, ten times or more. For the CDR3, the DNA is TGTGCCAGCAGCTTCCGACAGGCCCGCTTCTCTGGGGCCAACGTCCTGACTTTC. Translation: CASSFRQARFSGANVLTF. V and J are TRBV7-9 and TRBJ2-6, with a weak D call TRBD1 (6 bases). CDR1 SEHNR and CDR2 FQNEAQ come from the germline V gene (reference sequence). V was cut by 3 bases and J by 0 bases, with 15 bases left in between. The CDR3 extends over 18 amino acids.

The chain is built from TRBV5-6 and TRBJ2-1, with D possibly TRBD1 on 7 matching bases. V was shortened by 0 bases and J by 3 bases, with 13 bases between the two germline ends. CDR1 is SGHDT, CDR2 YYEEEE, per germline. The CDR3 totals 16 residues. In DNA, the CDR3 is TGTGCCAGCAGCTTGGTGGGGGGACAGATCTACAATGAGCAGTTCTTC. Its translation is CASSLVGGQIYNEQFF.

With respect to this clonotype: It may be a read error: a sequence one base away is much more abundant. In DNA, the CDR3 is TGTGCCAGCAGCCTCTCCAGGACTAGCGGGAGCACAGATACGCAGTATTTT. Protein sequence: CASSLSRTSGSTDTQYF. V is TRBV6-1 and J is TRBJ2-3, with 11 bases aligning to TRBD2. The J segment lost 0 bases and the V segment lost 6 bases, leaving 8 bases of the junction unmatched. The CDR3 totals 17 residues. CDR1 MNHNS and CDR2 SASEGT come from the germline V gene.

The chain employs TRBV10-3 and TRBJ1-1, with 7 bases matching TRBD1. Unmatched junction bases numbered 5, after V lost 6 bases and J lost 1 base. Germline CDR1 and CDR2: ENHRY and SYGVKD. The CDR3 has 14 residues. CDR3: CAISPGQTNTEAFF. As DNA, the CDR3 is TGTGCCATCAGCCCGGGACAGACGAACACTGAAGCTTTCTTT.

This clonotype came up a few times. This chain uses TRBV20-1 with TRBJ2-3; no firm D call. Germline V gene data show CDR1 as DFQATT and CDR2 as SNEGSKA (reference sequence). The CDR3 has 17 amino acids. V was cut by 5 bases and J by 0 bases, with 21 bases left in between. The CDR3 is CSAPNPDIAASTDTQYF. The CDR3 DNA sequence: TGCAGTGCTCCTAACCCCGACATAGCCGCTAGCACAGATACGCAGTATTTT.

V and J are TRBV24-1 and TRBJ2-3; 8 nucleotides agree with TRBD2. The V gene end was trimmed by 9 bases and the J gene end by 6 bases; junction bases not matched to a gene: 7. The germline V gene encodes CDR1 KGHDR and CDR2 SFDVKD. CDR3 size: 13 residues. In nucleotides, the CDR3 is TGTGCCACCCGAGGGACTAGTGTTGATACGCAGTATTTT. This sequence encodes CATRGTSVDTQYF.

Notes on this clonotype: The junction departs from germline at one end; a sequencing error may be responsible. The rearrangement joins TRBV6-6 to TRBJ2-7, with D perhaps TRBD1 (6 bases). The CDR3 covers 13 residues. Germline CDR1 reads MNHNY; CDR2 reads SVGAGI (reference sequence). In nucleotides, the CDR3 is TGTGCCAGTGGCCGACAGGAAACCTACGAGCGGTACTTC. Translating gives CASGRQETYERYF.

CDR3 loop: CAISESGGSNYYNEQFF. CDR3 nucleotides: TGTGCCATCAGTGAGTCGGGGGGGAGTAATTACTACAATGAGCAGTTCTTC. The genes are TRBV10-3 and TRBJ2-1; TRBD2 aligns across 7 bases. This CDR3 has 17 amino acids. Germline V gives CDR1 ENHRY, CDR2 SYGVKD. Trimming at V came to 0 bases and at J to 3 bases, leaving 8 bases not matched to a gene.

The chain is built from TRBV7-2 and TRBJ1-6, with D possibly matching TRBD1 (6 bases). Germline V lookup: CDR1 SGHTA, CDR2 FQGNSA. The CDR3 extends over 16 amino acids. V was shortened by 5 bases and J by 10 bases, with 21 bases between the two germline ends. The CDR3 reads CASSPQTGRVQSPLHF. The CDR3 DNA is TGTGCCAGCAGCCCCCAGACAGGCCGGGTCCAATCACCCCTCCACTTT.

The genes are TRBV20-1 and TRBJ1-4, with a tentative D call TRBD1 (5 bases). This CDR3 has 14 residues. CDR1 is DFQATT and CDR2 is SNEGSKA in the germline V gene (reference sequence). The ends were cut back, 2 bases at V and 5 bases at J, with 12 bases in the middle. The CDR3 protein is CSARRQGRNEKLFF. The DNA for the CDR3 is TGCAGTGCTAGAAGGCAGGGAAGGAATGAAAAACTGTTTTTT.

The V gene is TRBV2, the J gene TRBJ2-5; 7 bases agree with TRBD1. Trimming cost V 5 bases and J 6 bases; bases outside gene matches: 9. The length of the CDR3 is 14 residues. Germline V lookup: CDR1 SNHLY, CDR2 FYNNEI. CDR3 bases: TGTGCCAGCAGTCGAACAGGGGATAGGAAGACCCAGTACTTC. Its translation: CASSRTGDRKTQYF.

The chain combines TRBV4-2 with TRBJ2-3; the match to TRBD2 covers 7 bases. The CDR3 totals 15 residues. V gave up 0 bases and J gave up 5 bases; unmatched junction bases: 5. Germline-derived CDR1 and CDR2 are LGHNA and YNFKEQ. This chain's CDR3 is CASSQEWREIDTQYF. CDR3 coding DNA: TGTGCCAGCAGCCAAGAGTGGCGGGAGATAGATACGCAGTATTTT.

This clonotype came up once. V is TRBV11-1 and J is TRBJ1-5, with a possible D match to TRBD1 (6 bases). Germline lookup yields CDR1 SGHAT and CDR2 FQDESV (reference sequence). This CDR3 has 17 amino acids. V was pared by 1 base and J by 7 bases, with 20 bases between. The CDR3 coding sequence is TGTGCCAGCAGCTTAGATTTTTGTGGACAGACGAGACAGCCCCAGCATTTT. It encodes CASSLDFCGQTRQPQHF.

This sequence joins TRBV7-2 and TRBJ2-5; TRBD2 aligns across 14 bases. The trim removed 3 bases at V and 4 bases at J, leaving 7 bases unmatched. The CDR3 covers 17 residues. Germline V CDR1 and CDR2: SGHTA, FQGNSA. The CDR3: CASSLLGGTSGRETQYF. Here the CDR3 DNA reads TGTGCCAGCAGCTTGCTGGGGGGGACTAGCGGGAGAGAGACCCAGTACTTC.

In its sample, this clonotype was seen a few times. This chain links TRBV28 with TRBJ2-7, with D tentatively TRBD1 (6 bases). The V and J ends lost 7 bases and 6 bases respectively, with 16 bases between them. Germline V CDR1 and CDR2: MDHEN, SYDVKM. CDR3 length equals 13 residues. CDR3 residues: CASKNRARGEQYF. For the CDR3, the DNA is TGTGCCAGCAAAAACCGGGCCAGGGGCGAGCAGTACTTC.

V is TRBV11-1 and J is TRBJ1-1, with D uncertain. Germline V CDR1 and CDR2: SGHAT, FQDESV (reference sequence). V gave up 5 bases and J gave up 5 bases, with 12 bases separating them. The CDR3 extends over 13 amino acids. CDR3 nucleotide sequence: TGTGCCAGCAGCCTCCAGGTCCGGACTGAAGCTTTCTTT. Residues: CASSLQVRTEAFF.

On this clonotype: Compared with germline, one end of the junction differs, possibly owing to a read error. The CDR3 bases are TGTAGCGTTGGGAGACAGGGGGCGGGCACTGAAGCTTTCTTT. Translation gives CSVGRQGAGTEAFF. The chain is built from TRBV29-1 and TRBJ1-1; 10 nucleotides agree with TRBD1. This CDR3 region has 14 residues. Germline loops: CDR1 SQVTM, CDR2 ANQGSEA.

This chain uses TRBV4-3 with TRBJ1-5; no firm D call. The CDR3 has 14 residues. Between the trimmed V and J ends, which lost 1 base and 7 bases, there was a span of 11 bases. Germline-derived CDR1 and CDR2 are LGHNA and YSLEER. The CDR3 protein is CASSQATIGQPQHF. The CDR3 DNA sequence: TGCGCCAGCAGCCAAGCGACAATTGGACAGCCCCAGCATTTT.